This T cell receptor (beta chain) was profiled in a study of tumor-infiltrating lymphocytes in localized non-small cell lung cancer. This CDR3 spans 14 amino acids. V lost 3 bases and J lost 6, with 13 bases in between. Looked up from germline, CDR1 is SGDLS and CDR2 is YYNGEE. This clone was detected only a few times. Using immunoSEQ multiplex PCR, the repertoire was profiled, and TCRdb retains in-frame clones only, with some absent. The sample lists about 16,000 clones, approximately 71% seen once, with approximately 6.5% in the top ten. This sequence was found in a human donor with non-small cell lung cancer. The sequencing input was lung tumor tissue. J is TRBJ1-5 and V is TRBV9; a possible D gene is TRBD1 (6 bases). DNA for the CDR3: TGTGCCAGCAGCGCCGGACAGAGAGGTCAGCCCCAGCATTTT. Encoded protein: CASSAGQRGQPQHF. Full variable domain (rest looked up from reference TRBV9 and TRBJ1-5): DSGVTQTPKHLITATGQRVTLRCSPRSGDLSVYWYQQSLDQGLQFLIQYYNGEERAKGNILERFSAQQFPDLHSELNLSSLELGDSALYFCASSAGQRGQPQHFGDGTRLSIL.